This T cell receptor beta chain was identified during a study of OX40 agonist ivuxolimab in advanced cancers. Study-level information: Treatment of patients was with ivuxolimab, an agonistic anti-OX40 (CD134) antibody. At 0.01 to 10 mg/kg, ivuxolimab was administered intravenously to patients every 2 weeks.

The data were produced by immunoSEQ multiplex PCR, yet TCRdb's version contains in-frame clones alone and is incomplete. The sample holds 100,000 or so clones, roughly 91% seen once. The CDR3 sequence is 15 residues long. Germline-derived CDR1 and CDR2 are PRHDT and FYEKMQ (reference sequence). V lost 2 bases to trimming and J lost 4 bases, with 11 bases between them. The receptor was derived from an adult with an advanced solid tumor such as melanoma, head and neck, liver or kidney cancer. This sequence joins TRBV13 and TRBJ1-4; D is unresolved. The material sequenced was CD4+ or CD8+ T cells sorted from blood, taken in a trial of the OX40 agonist ivuxolimab. The CDR3 spells CASSLRQVLNEKLFF. CDR3 nucleotide sequence: TGTGCCAGCAGCTTAAGGCAGGTCCTTAATGAAAAACTGTTTTTT.